This T cell receptor (beta chain) emerged from a study of OX40 agonist ivuxolimab in advanced cancers. Some background on the complete study: Ivuxolimab was a fully human IgG2 agonistic monoclonal antibody targeting the costimulatory receptor OX40 (CD134). Patients were allowed to have had prior anti-PD-1, anti-PD-L1 or anti-CTLA-4 therapy, and approximately 40% of the dose-escalation patients had been treated with checkpoint inhibitors. The monotherapy dose-escalation portion (N of about 50 patients) of the phase I ivuxolimab trial is reported in the paper. Of the 50 to 55 dose-escalation patients, hepatocellular carcinoma was present in approximately 20, melanoma in roughly 15, renal cell carcinoma in 9 and head and neck cancer in 9. Partial responses were achieved by three dose-escalation patients, of whom one had hepatocellular carcinoma and two had cutaneous melanoma. Intravenous ivuxolimab was administered to patients every 2 weeks at six dose levels: 0.01, 0.1, 0.3, 1.5, 3 and 10 mg/kg. A male proportion of roughly 85% and a mean age of about 60 years, ranging from 23 to 79, were recorded for the dose-escalation cohort. The point of sequencing TCRbeta in the periphery was to test whether ivuxolimab changed TCR sequence diversity and drove clonal T-cell expansion.

Concerning this clone: Its antigen has not been determined. Base qualities were left out, and no much larger clone turns up one base away.

Patients with a history of autoimmune disease or receiving systemic immunosuppression were excluded from the trial. Peripheral blood for TCR sequencing was collected from all dose cohorts at baseline, on cycle 4 day 1, and on cycle 7 day 1. Samples were obtained from an open-label, multicenter, first-in-human phase I dose-escalation trial of ivuxolimab. The trial enrolled adults with locally advanced or metastatic head and neck squamous cell, hepatocellular, melanoma or renal cell carcinoma. Before TCR sequencing, CD4+ and CD8+ T cells were separately sorted from peripheral blood. The germline V gene (reference sequence) sets CDR1 to LNHNV and CDR2 to YYDKDF. The CDR3 covers 14 residues, taking in both the cysteine and the phenylalanine. Only CDR3 DNA remains: 42 bases, in frame from the first base. Germline trimming: 7 bases from V, 3 bases from J; junction bases outside gene matches: 6. Overall study outcomes, separate from this receptor: At doses of 0.1 to 3.0 mg/kg, clonal expansion of both CD4+ and CD8+ T cells in blood was seen between baseline and week 6. The antigen specificity of the peripheral T cells that underwent clonal expansion was not determined. Low levels of normalized T-cell clonal expansion were also shown by some nonresponding patients. In partial responders in the 0.1-3.0 mg/kg groups, normalized peripheral clonal expansion was found to be among the lowest, especially among CD8+ T cells. After ivuxolimab, expanded clones were on average more numerous among CD8+ T cells than among CD4+ T cells.

For sequencing of the TCRbeta CDR3 region, genomic DNA was extracted from the sorted cells. The immunoSEQ Assay was used for sequencing of TCRbeta CDR3 regions. The table comes from immuneACCESS by way of TCRdb, which keeps in-frame sequences with V and J called. Part of the clones is missing from these tables; in studies checked, under half for an unresolved V gene and the rest for unknown reasons. The sample table shows roughly 50,000 clones, and more than 75% are seen once. About 3.8% of the sample is in the top ten clones. This sequence originates from an adult with an advanced solid tumor such as melanoma, head and neck, liver or kidney cancer. The specimen was CD4+ or CD8+ T cells sorted from blood, collected in a trial of the OX40 agonist ivuxolimab. The sequence links TRBV15 to TRBJ2-1, with TRBD1 identical over 7 junction bases. The CDR3 here reads CATKEDRVYNEQFF. The sequenced DNA: TGTGCCACCAAGGAAGACAGGGTCTACAATGAGCAGTTCTTC.